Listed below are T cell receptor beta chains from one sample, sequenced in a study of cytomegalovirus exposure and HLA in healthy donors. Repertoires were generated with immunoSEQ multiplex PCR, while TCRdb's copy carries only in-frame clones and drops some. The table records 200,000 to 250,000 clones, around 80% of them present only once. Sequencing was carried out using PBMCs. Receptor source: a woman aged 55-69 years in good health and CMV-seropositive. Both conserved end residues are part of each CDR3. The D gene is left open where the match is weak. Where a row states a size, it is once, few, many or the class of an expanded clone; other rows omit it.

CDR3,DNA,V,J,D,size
CASSSGDSRSPPLHF,TGTGCCAGCAGCTCGGGGGACTCCCGGAGCCCACCCCTCCACTTT,TRBV7-9,TRBJ1-6,.,.
CASSPRGWEAYEQYF,TGTGCCAGCAGCCCCAGGGGGTGGGAGGCCTACGAGCAGTACTTC,TRBV27,TRBJ2-7,.,few
CASSSPDRRHYEQYF,TGTGCCAGCAGCTCCCCGGACAGAAGACACTACGAGCAGTACTTC,TRBV7-9,TRBJ2-7,.,.
CASSPPGDREQTQYF,TGTGCCAGCTCACCACCCGGGGACAGGGAGCAGACCCAGTACTTC,TRBV18,TRBJ2-5,TRBD1,.
CASSQVYEQYF,TGTGCCAGCAGCCAAGTCTACGAGCAGTACTTC,TRBV14,TRBJ2-7,.,.
CASSSGSSYNEQFF,TGTGCCAGCAGCTCGGGATCAAGCTACAATGAGCAGTTCTTC,TRBV7-2,TRBJ2-1,.,.
CASNQGKETQYF,TGTGCCAGCAACCAGGGGAAAGAGACCCAGTACTTC,TRBV2,TRBJ2-5,.,.
CASSPRLAFYNEQFF,TGTGCCAGCAGCCCCCGACTAGCGTTCTACAATGAGCAGTTCTTC,TRBV9,TRBJ2-1,TRBD2,once
CASTDRGYEQYF,TGTGCCAGCACTGACAGGGGCTACGAGCAGTACTTC,TRBV6-1,TRBJ2-7,TRBD1,.
CASSQEGQMNTEAFF,TGCGCCAGCAGCCAAGAGGGGCAGATGAACACTGAAGCTTTCTTT,TRBV4-3,TRBJ1-1,.,.
CASNPPRDRGNGYTF,TGTGCCAGCAACCCCCCCCGGGACAGGGGAAATGGCTACACCTTC,TRBV7-6,TRBJ1-2,TRBD1,.
CASSPLRGWNSGELFF,TGTGCCAGCAGCCCTTTGAGGGGGTGGAATTCCGGGGAGCTGTTTTTT,TRBV14,TRBJ2-2,.,.
CASSDSPGNTIYF,TGTGCCAGCAGTGACTCCCCTGGAAACACCATATATTTT,TRBV6-1,TRBJ1-3,.,.
CASSSGGYRGYEQYF,TGTGCCAGCAGCTCCGGGGGGTACAGGGGGTACGAGCAGTACTTC,TRBV5-6,TRBJ2-7,.,once
CASDRGGPTSYGYTF,TGCGCCAGCGACAGGGGTGGCCCCACTAGCTATGGCTACACCTTC,TRBV5-1,TRBJ1-2,TRBD1,.
CASRTGGSYGYTF,TGTGCCAGCAGAACAGGGGGAAGCTATGGCTACACCTTC,TRBV27,TRBJ1-2,TRBD1,.
CASCGLSSYNSPLHF,TGTGCCAGTTGTGGGCTTAGCTCCTATAATTCACCCCTCCACTTT,TRBV6-5,TRBJ1-6,.,.
CASRLEVGQSIYNSPLHF,TGTGCAAGTCGCTTAGAGGTGGGACAGTCTATTTATAATTCACCCCTCCACTTT,TRBV12-2,TRBJ1-6,.,few
CASSTRQGYEQYF,TGTGCCAGCAGTACCCGACAGGGCTACGAGCAGTACTTC,TRBV28,TRBJ2-7,TRBD1,.
CASTYFRGAYNSPLHF,TGTGCCAGCACCTACTTCAGGGGTGCCTATAATTCACCCCTCCACTTT,TRBV6-6,TRBJ1-6,.,.
CARVTGVDGYTF,TGTGCCAGGGTGACAGGGGTGGATGGCTACACCTTC,TRBV2,TRBJ1-2,TRBD1,.
CASSTGGFQETQYF,TGTGCCAGCAGCACGGGGGGGTTCCAAGAGACCCAGTACTTC,TRBV5-4,TRBJ2-5,TRBD2,.
CASSQGGAQPQHF,TGCGCCAGCAGCCAGGGGGGGGCCCAGCCCCAGCATTTT,TRBV4-1,TRBJ1-5,.,once
CASSLDLGQGSAFF,TGTGCCAGTAGCTTAGACTTAGGGCAGGGCTCGGCTTTCTTT,TRBV11-2,TRBJ1-1,.,.
CASSYQAGGAGNTEAFF,TGCGCCAGCAGCTATCAAGCGGGGGGAGCGGGAAACACTGAAGCTTTCTTT,TRBV5-1,TRBJ1-1,.,.
CAWGGLAVFNEQFF,TGTGCCTGGGGCGGACTAGCGGTTTTCAATGAGCAGTTCTTC,TRBV30,TRBJ2-1,TRBD2,few
CASSLQGHYGYTF,TGTGCCAGCAGCTTACAGGGGCACTATGGCTACACCTTC,TRBV13,TRBJ1-2,.,.
CASSPRTSGRGETQYF,TGTGCCAGCAGTCCACGGACTAGCGGAAGGGGGGAGACCCAGTACTTC,TRBV27,TRBJ2-5,TRBD2,.
CASYPGGNTEAFF,TGTGCCAGTTACCCGGGTGGGAACACTGAAGCTTTCTTT,TRBV19,TRBJ1-1,.,few
CASSFLTGPYGYTF,TGTGCCAGCAGCTTCCTGACAGGTCCCTATGGCTACACCTTC,TRBV5-6,TRBJ1-2,.,few
CASSLMRSDNYGYTF,TGTGCCAGCAGCTTAATGAGATCCGATAACTATGGCTACACCTTC,TRBV7-9,TRBJ1-2,.,.
CASSYSAGPGELFF,TGTGCCAGCAGTTACTCCGCGGGACCCGGGGAGCTGTTTTTT,TRBV6-5,TRBJ2-2,.,.
CASSSPKKGRGGKGYGYTF,TGCGCCAGCAGCAGTCCTAAGAAAGGGCGCGGGGGGAAGGGGTATGGCTACACCTTC,TRBV5-1,TRBJ1-2,.,.
CASSQRQSTNEKLFF,TGTGCCAGCAGCCAGAGACAAAGCACTAATGAAAAACTGTTTTTT,TRBV6-6,TRBJ1-4,.,.
CAWSLGAQPQHF,TGTGCCTGGAGTTTGGGCGCCCAGCCCCAGCATTTT,TRBV30,TRBJ1-5,.,.
CASSTGQGSYEQYF,TGTGCCAGCAGCACAGGGCAGGGAAGCTACGAGCAGTACTTC,TRBV11-3,TRBJ2-7,.,.
CASGLGQGRWEKLFF,TGTGCTAGTGGTTTGGGACAGGGACGGTGGGAAAAACTGTTTTTT,TRBV12-5,TRBJ1-4,TRBD1,.
CASSPLVRGLNTEAFF,TGCGCCAGCAGCCCATTGGTAAGGGGGCTGAACACTGAAGCTTTCTTT,TRBV10-1,TRBJ1-1,TRBD1,few
CASGRTSGYTDTQYF,TGTGCCAGCGGACGGACTAGCGGTTACACAGATACGCAGTATTTT,TRBV7-2,TRBJ2-3,TRBD2,.
CASSPGGGRSHGTQYF,TGTGCCAGCAGCCCTGGGGGGGGCCGGTCCCATGGGACCCAGTACTTC,TRBV5-4,TRBJ2-5,.,few
CASSLNRDSYEQYF,TGTGCCAGCTCCCTGAACCGGGACAGTTACGAGCAGTACTTC,TRBV18,TRBJ2-7,TRBD1,.
CASSSPPDRVYEQYF,TGTGCCAGCAGCTCACCCCCGGACAGAGTCTACGAGCAGTACTTC,TRBV7-8,TRBJ2-7,.,.
CASSEATRGGTEAFF,TGTGCCAGCAGTGAAGCAACCAGGGGTGGCACTGAAGCTTTCTTT,TRBV2,TRBJ1-1,.,.
CASSSDGQGGYGYTF,TGTGCCAGCAGCTCTGACGGTCAGGGCGGCTATGGCTACACCTTC,TRBV7-9,TRBJ1-2,.,.
CASSPGTGSTGELFF,TGTGCCAGCTCACCAGGGACAGGGAGCACCGGGGAGCTGTTTTTT,TRBV18,TRBJ2-2,TRBD1,.
CAISPDRGNTEAFF,TGTGCCATCAGCCCTGACAGGGGCAACACTGAAGCTTTCTTT,TRBV10-3,TRBJ1-1,TRBD1,.
CASSPSRDRIGQYF,TGTGCCAGCAGCCCGTCCCGGGACAGGATCGGGCAGTACTTC,TRBV6-5,TRBJ2-7,TRBD1,few
CASRQQGDTEAFF,TGTGCCAGCAGACAACAGGGGGACACTGAAGCTTTCTTT,TRBV28,TRBJ1-1,TRBD1,.
CATSRYAGTGDGNEQFF,TGTGCCACCAGCAGGTACGCAGGGACAGGGGACGGGAATGAGCAGTTCTTC,TRBV15,TRBJ2-1,TRBD1,.
CASSPTANTEAFF,TGTGCCAGCAGCCCAACAGCGAACACTGAAGCTTTCTTT,TRBV6-5,TRBJ1-1,.,.
CASSEQGKNIQYF,TGCGCCAGCAGTGAACAGGGAAAAAACATTCAGTACTTC,TRBV10-2,TRBJ2-4,.,.
CAWRNGAGNTIYF,TGTGCCTGGAGGAACGGAGCTGGAAACACCATATATTTT,TRBV30,TRBJ1-3,.,.
CASSYTTGGTEAFF,TGTGCCAGCAGTTATACGACAGGGGGCACTGAAGCTTTCTTT,TRBV6-5,TRBJ1-1,TRBD1,.